The 6 T cell receptor beta chains listed next were all sequenced from one sample in a study of T cell repertoires in cytomegalovirus infection. TCRdb passed the reads through MiXCR, listing each CDR3 protein once. The table has 160,000 or so distinct CDR3 sequences, 15% to 20% seen once. Sample: CD8+ T cells from PBMCs. The receptors were sampled from a human donor in good health (CMV status not recorded). Some clones in this sample may be carry-over from other donors' samples.

The J gene is TRBJ2-1, the V gene TRBV2; TRBD1 matches at 7 bases. V lost 8 bases and J lost 10; bases outside the gene matches: 8. Germline assignment: CDR1 SNHLY and CDR2 FYNNEI. This CDR3 comprises 12 residues. The CDR3 sequence is CASPNRDREQFF. DNA of the CDR3: TGTGCCAGCCCGAATCGGGACAGAGAGCAGTTCTTC.

On this clonotype itself: Because the CDR3 is missing its conserved closing phenylalanine or tryptophan, this is likely a read error. The V call is TRBV29-1, the J call TRBJ2-1; weak D call: TRBD2 (5 bases). The CDR3 is 16 residues long. From germline, CDR1 is SQVTM and CDR2 ANQGSEA. V shed 2 bases and J shed 9 bases, with 23 bases lying between them. CDR3: CSVETRGTRTQFEQFL. The CDR3 region has the DNA TGCAGCGTTGAAACGCGTGGAACTAGAACCCAATTTGAGCAGTTCTTG.

The V and J genes are TRBV7-2 and TRBJ2-3; TRBD2 is a possible D gene (6 bases). The V end was cut by 2 bases, the J end by 2 bases, with 14 bases between. This CDR3 is built from 16 residues. Germline loops: CDR1 SGHTA, CDR2 FQGNSA. The CDR3 is CASSLRDAGFTDTQYF. The CDR3 nucleotides are TGTGCCAGCAGCTTAAGGGACGCGGGGTTCACAGATACGCAGTATTTT.

V and J are TRBV7-9 and TRBJ2-2, with TRBD2 matching 9 bases. Per the germline V gene, CDR1 is SEHNR and CDR2 is FQNEAQ (reference sequence). The CDR3 runs 16 residues. Trimming took 5 bases from V and 4 from J; bases not matched to a gene: 8. CDR3 sequence: CASSLSSGAITGELFF. The CDR3 DNA reads TGTGCCAGCAGCCTATCTAGCGGGGCCATCACCGGGGAGCTGTTTTTT.

This clonotype was counted only a few times. V and J are TRBV3-1 and TRBJ2-1, with TRBD2 as a possible D gene (5 bases). Germline-derived CDR1 and CDR2 are LGHDT and YNNKEL (reference sequence). The CDR3 has 17 residues. The germline V and J ends were trimmed by 0 bases and 8 bases, with 20 bases remaining between them. CDR3 amino acids: CASSQEGASPDGDEQFF. For the CDR3, the DNA is TGTGCCAGCAGCCAAGAGGGTGCATCACCCGACGGGGATGAGCAGTTCTTC.

The chain joins TRBV7-2 to TRBJ1-2, with 7 bases aligning to TRBD1. CDR3 length: 17 residues. V shed 5 bases, J shed 0 bases, and the junction held 12 bases outside the gene matches. Looked up from germline, CDR1 is SGHTA and CDR2 is FQGNSA. The CDR3 is CASSPRDSRAPNYGYTF. CDR3 DNA sequence: TGTGCCAGCAGCCCCCGGGACAGTAGGGCCCCTAACTATGGCTACACCTTC.